The text below deals with one T cell receptor (beta chain). Its antigen is currently unknown. TRB cDNA libraries were made by UMI-labeled 5' RACE. From the 5' RACE reads, TCRdb lists one entry per CDR3 protein and no DNA. This table lists around 120,000 distinct CDR3 sequences. The sample is drawn from a study of CXCR3-negative and CXCR3-positive naive CD8 T cells. Study results and caveats: Memory cells showed distinct TRBV-TRBJ patterns, while the two naive subsets matched. The TRB CDR3s that CXCR3-positive naive cells carried were more hydrophobic than those of CXCR3-negative naive cells. Memory CD8+ cells showed much lower diversity, while both naive subsets were comparably high.

Germline V gene data show CDR1 as SGHVS and CDR2 as FNYEAQ. The CDR3 is 15 amino acids. The naive CD8+ gate required CD45RO-CCR7+CD27+CD95- phenotype. The clonotype was recovered from a human donor in good health. Some clones in this sample may be carry-over from other donors' samples. This chain links TRBV7-6 with TRBJ2-7; the TCRdb D gene call, TRBD1, has no DNA to confirm it. Sequencing input: naive CXCR3+ CD8+ T cells from blood. This sample's subset: CD45RO-CCR7+CD27+CD95- naive CD8+ T cells expressing CXCR3 (TNR3+). This CDR3 is CASSKAGLPGDEQYF.